Presented here are 13 T cell receptor beta chains from one specimen sequenced in a study of long-term antiretroviral therapy in people with HIV. Version v3.0 of the immunoSEQ assay was performed at survey level. Assay: immunoSEQ multiplex PCR; the TCRdb copy retains only in-frame clones and omits some. The data show about 34,000 clones, over 85% seen once. This specimen consisted of unsorted PBMCs, obtained around 5.5 years after starting antiretroviral therapy. These TCRs come from a woman between 45 and 65 years old with HIV.

CDR3 nucleotides: TGTGCCAGCAGCTTAGTAGCTGGACAGGGAATCTCTGAAGCTTTCTTT. Encoded protein: CASSLVAGQGISEAFF. The chain combines TRBV7-8 with TRBJ1-1, with TRBD1 matching over 8 bases. This CDR3 has 16 amino acids. From germline, CDR1 is SGHVS and CDR2 FQNEAQ. V shed 1 base, J shed 6 bases, and the junction held 10 bases outside the gene matches.

This sequence joins TRBV9 and TRBJ2-3; TRBD2 matches 12 bases. Germline-derived CDR1 and CDR2 are SGDLS and YYNGEE. The J segment lost 0 bases and the V segment lost 0 bases, leaving 5 bases of the junction unmatched. The CDR3 is 18 amino acids. CDR3 sequence: CASSVVPSGGASTDTQYF. The CDR3 nucleotides read TGTGCCAGCAGCGTAGTACCTAGCGGGGGGGCAAGCACAGATACGCAGTATTTT.

CDR3 loop: CASSIRTSLETQYF. In nucleotides, the CDR3 is TGTGCCAGTAGTATCCGGACTAGTCTAGAGACCCAGTACTTC. This chain links TRBV19 with TRBJ2-5; TRBD2 matches 7 bases. Germline lookup yields CDR1 LNHDA and CDR2 SQIVND (reference sequence). The J segment lost 4 bases and the V segment lost 3 bases, leaving 5 bases of the junction unmatched. This CDR3 comprises 14 residues.

This clone was counted once. This chain uses TRBV30 with TRBJ2-3, with 8 bases lining up with TRBD2. The V gene end was trimmed by 5 bases and the J gene end by 2 bases; junction bases not matched to a gene: 6. The CDR3 runs to 14 residues. CDR1 and CDR2 from the germline V gene are GTSNPN and SVGIG (reference sequence). CDR3 amino acids: CAWASGGATDTQYF. The CDR3 bases are TGTGCCTGGGCGTCCGGGGGGGCCACAGATACGCAGTATTTT.

This clone came up once. For the CDR3, the DNA is TGTGCCTGGAGTGTAGGGGACAGGAAGTACTTC. Protein: CAWSVGDRKYF. The gene calls are TRBV30 and TRBJ2-7; 8 bases match TRBD1. J was trimmed by 11 bases and V by 0 bases; bases with no gene match: 3. The CDR3 is 11 residues long. Germline CDR1 is GTSNPN and CDR2 is SVGIG (reference sequence).

This clone came up once. V is TRBV5-6 and J is TRBJ1-1; TRBD1 might be the D (6 bases). Germline CDR1 reads SGHDT; CDR2 reads YYEEEE. Trimming removed 3 bases from V and 10 bases from J, with 10 bases in between. The CDR3 loop spans 11 amino acids. The CDR3 here is CASSYQGGAFF. For the CDR3, the DNA is TGTGCCAGCAGCTACCAAGGGGGAGCTTTCTTT.

This chain links TRBV5-6 with TRBJ2-2, with 7 positions matching TRBD1. V was clipped by 3 bases and J by 7 bases; unmatched bases: 6. This CDR3 has 14 residues. The germline gives CDR1 SGHDT, CDR2 YYEEEE. In DNA form, the CDR3 reads TGTGCCAGCAGCTCGACAGGGTATGGCGGGGAGCTGTTTTTT. It specifies CASSSTGYGGELFF.

The chain uses TRBV19 and TRBJ1-1; possible D gene TRBD1, 6 bases. This CDR3 has 13 residues. The V end lost 10 bases, the J end lost 4 bases, and 16 bases lay between the germline ends. Germline CDR1 is LNHDA and CDR2 is SQIVND (reference sequence). CDR3 in DNA: TGTGCCACCCGACTCAGGGGCATCACTGAAGCTTTCTTT. It yields the protein CATRLRGITEAFF.

A single count supports this clone. The rearrangement links TRBV5-1 to TRBJ2-6, with D perhaps being TRBD1 or TRBD2 (5 bases each). This CDR3 contains 18 residues. CDR1 and CDR2 (germline): SGHRS, YFSETQ. Trimming cost V 4 bases and J 1 base, with 18 bases left between them. CDR3 region: CASSLLGESFSGANVLTF. DNA of the CDR3: TGCGCCAGCAGCCTCCTAGGGGAGTCCTTTTCTGGGGCCAACGTCCTGACTTTC.

V is TRBV5-5 and J is TRBJ2-5; tentative D call: TRBD1 (6 bases). The CDR3 loop spans 14 amino acids. Germline assignment: CDR1 SGHKS and CDR2 YYEKEE (reference sequence). V shed 1 base and J shed 0 bases, with 7 bases lying between them. DNA for the CDR3: TGTGCCAGCAGCTTGACAGGGAACCAAGAGACCCAGTACTTC. It is translated as CASSLTGNQETQYF.

The chain couples TRBV6-1 to TRBJ2-7; D is uncertain. The CDR3 is made up of 17 amino acids. Trimming removed 0 bases at V and 6 bases at J, with 21 bases between. The germline V gene has CDR1 MNHNS and CDR2 SASEGT. CDR3 in amino acids: CASSEAGKVQELGEQYF. The CDR3 nucleotides are TGTGCCAGCAGTGAAGCTGGAAAGGTTCAAGAATTAGGCGAGCAGTACTTC.

V gene TRBV7-8 combines with J gene TRBJ1-3, with D tentatively TRBD1 (6 bases). CDR3 length: 14 amino acids. Trimming removed 5 bases from V and 0 bases from J, with 8 bases in between. The germline CDR1 and CDR2 sequences are SGHVS and FQNEAQ. The CDR3 DNA reads as TGTGCCAGCAGCGTGGACAGCTCTGGAAACACCATATATTTT. It yields the protein CASSVDSSGNTIYF.

For the CDR3, the DNA is TGCGCCAGCAGCCATCGAAGACAGGGAACCGAGAACACTGAAGCTTTCTTT. Protein product: CASSHRRQGTENTEAFF. The rearrangement links TRBV4-3 to TRBJ1-1; 7 bases are a match to TRBD1. V lost 3 bases, J lost 1 base, and 11 bases stayed unmatched. Germline CDR1 and CDR2: LGHNA and YSLEER. This CDR3 region has 17 residues.